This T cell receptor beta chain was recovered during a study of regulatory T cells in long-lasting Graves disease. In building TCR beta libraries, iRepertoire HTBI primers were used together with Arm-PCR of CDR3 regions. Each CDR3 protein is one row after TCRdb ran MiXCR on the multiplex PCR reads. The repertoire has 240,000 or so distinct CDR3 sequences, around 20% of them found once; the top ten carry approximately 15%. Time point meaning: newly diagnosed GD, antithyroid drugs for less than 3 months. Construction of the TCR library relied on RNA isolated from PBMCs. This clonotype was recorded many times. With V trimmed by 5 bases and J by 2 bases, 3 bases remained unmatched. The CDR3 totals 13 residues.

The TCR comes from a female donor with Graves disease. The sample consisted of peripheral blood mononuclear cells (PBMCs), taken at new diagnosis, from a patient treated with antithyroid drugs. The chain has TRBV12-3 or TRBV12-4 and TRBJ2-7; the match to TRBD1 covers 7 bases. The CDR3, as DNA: TGTGCCAGCAGTAAAGACAGGGCCTACGAGCAGTACTTC. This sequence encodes CASSKDRAYEQYF.